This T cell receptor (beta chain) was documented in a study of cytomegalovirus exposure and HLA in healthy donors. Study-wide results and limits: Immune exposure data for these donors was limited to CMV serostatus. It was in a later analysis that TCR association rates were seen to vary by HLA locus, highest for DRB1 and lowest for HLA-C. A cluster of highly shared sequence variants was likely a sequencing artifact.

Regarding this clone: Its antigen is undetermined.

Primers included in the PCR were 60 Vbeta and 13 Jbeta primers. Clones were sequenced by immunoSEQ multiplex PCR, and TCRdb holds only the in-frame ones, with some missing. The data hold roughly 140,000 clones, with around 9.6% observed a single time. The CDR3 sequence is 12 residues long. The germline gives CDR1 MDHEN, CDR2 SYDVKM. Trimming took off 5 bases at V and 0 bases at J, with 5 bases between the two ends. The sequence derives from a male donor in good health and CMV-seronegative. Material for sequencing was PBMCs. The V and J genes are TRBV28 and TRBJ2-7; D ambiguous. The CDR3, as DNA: TGTGCCAGCAGTAGCAACTCCTACGAGCAGTACTTC. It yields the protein CASSSNSYEQYF.